Shown below are 11 T cell receptor beta chains from a single sample sequenced in a study of metastatic and nonmetastatic thyroid tumors. Before thyroid surgery, none of the patients had received any treatment. TCRdb ran MiXCR on the PCR reads. The repertoire has about 41,000 clones, roughly 24% of them found once; the top ten carry 14%. The sample comprised tumor tissue. These receptors came from a female donor with papillary thyroid cancer or a benign thyroid nodule (not recorded which). Some clones in this sample may be carry-over from other donors' samples.

This clone has a count of ten or more. The J gene is TRBJ2-2, the V gene TRBV28, with 8 bases matching TRBD2. J lost 4 bases, V lost 5 bases, and 9 bases had no gene match. Germline V CDR1 and CDR2: MDHEN, SYDVKM. The CDR3 has 16 residues. The DNA of the CDR3 is TGTGCCAGCAGTACTGGGGCGGGGGGACTCACCGGGGAGCTGTTTTTT. It codes for CASSTGAGGLTGELFF.

J is TRBJ2-2 and V is TRBV20-1; perhaps D is TRBD1 or TRBD2 (6 bases each). Germline V lookup: CDR1 DFQATT, CDR2 SNEGSKA (reference sequence). CDR3 size: 14 residues. V was shortened by 6 bases and J by 9 bases, with 20 bases between the two germline ends. The CDR3 loop is CSASIGGFHRELFF. The CDR3 region has the DNA TGCAGTGCGAGCATAGGGGGGTTCCACCGGGAGCTGTTTTTT.

This clone was detected only a few times. The chain links TRBV24-1 to TRBJ2-2, with 7 bases fitting TRBD1. The CDR3 length is 14 residues. Germline-derived CDR1 and CDR2 are KGHDR and SFDVKD. Trimming removed 3 bases from V and 6 bases from J; junction bases left unmatched: 3. CDR3 sequence reads: CATSDPTGAGELFF. CDR3 in DNA: TGTGCCACCAGTGATCCTACAGGGGCCGGGGAGCTGTTTTTT.

Regarding this clone: Relative to the germline gene, one junction end is altered; a read error may explain this. The chain couples TRBV9 to TRBJ2-7, with 8 bases identical to TRBD2. Germline V gene data show CDR1 as SGDLS and CDR2 as YYNGEE. This CDR3 contains 13 residues. CDR3 in amino acids: CAISGGTGTEQYF. CDR3 coding DNA: TGTGCCATCAGCGGGGGTACAGGGACCGAGCAGTACTTC.

At least ten counts were recorded for this clone. This rearrangement joins TRBV7-3 to TRBJ2-1, with TRBD1 matching over 7 bases. V lost 5 bases and J lost 8; bases outside the gene matches: 6. The CDR3 covers 13 residues. The germline V gene encodes CDR1 SGHTA and CDR2 FQGTGA. The CDR3 sequence: CASSPYRGDEQFF. In DNA, the CDR3 is TGTGCCAGCAGCCCCTACAGGGGCGATGAGCAGTTCTTC.

This clone appeared a few times. A much bigger clone sits one base away, suggesting this may be a read error. The V gene is TRBV6-1, the J gene TRBJ1-5; no clear D gene. Germline V gives CDR1 MNHNS, CDR2 SASEGT. The CDR3 contains 15 residues. The CDR3 here is CAGSPTLGMGQPQHF. The CDR3, as DNA: TGTGCCGGCAGCCCTACTTTAGGGATGGGGCAGCCCCAGCATTTT.

This chain links TRBV6-1 with TRBJ2-1, with TRBD2 identical over 8 bases. This CDR3 region has 15 residues. J lost 9 bases, V lost 4 bases, and 11 bases had no gene match. Germline loops: CDR1 MNHNS, CDR2 SASEGT. The CDR3 is CASSAAGGAGGEQFF. The CDR3 DNA reads as TGTGCCAGCAGTGCCGCGGGTGGGGCGGGGGGTGAGCAGTTCTTC.

The V gene is TRBV12-3 or TRBV12-4, the J gene TRBJ1-1, with D possibly TRBD1 on 5 matching bases. The CDR3 extends over 13 amino acids. Trimming shortened V by 6 bases and J by 1 base, and 9 bases separated the two germline ends. The CDR3 DNA is TGTGCCAGCAGGGGTAGGGGGAACACTGAAGCTTTCTTT. It specifies CASRGRGNTEAFF.

This clone has a handful of counts. The chain is built from TRBV12-3 or TRBV12-4 and TRBJ2-2; no definite D call. The CDR3 sequence is 13 residues long. Trimming cost V 11 bases and J 5 bases, with 15 bases left between them. The CDR3 region is CASQKEYTGELFF. Here the CDR3 DNA reads TGTGCCTCCCAAAAGGAGTATACCGGGGAGCTGTTTTTT.

This clone was counted only a few times. This sequence joins TRBV19 and TRBJ1-2; D ambiguous. This CDR3 has 12 residues. Germline V gene lookup returns CDR1 LNHDA and CDR2 SQIVND (reference sequence). V was cut by 5 bases and J by 8 bases, with 12 bases left in between. CDR3 sequence (DNA): TGTGCCAGTAGTCCTCAGAACCAGGGCTACACCTTC. This sequence encodes CASSPQNQGYTF.

This clone was recorded only once. The chain recombines TRBV5-1 with TRBJ1-4; TRBD1 agrees at 10 bases. J was trimmed by 8 bases and V by 0 bases; bases with no gene match: 7. The CDR3 is 16 amino acids. CDR1 and CDR2 (germline): SGHRS, YFSETQ. CDR3 nucleotides: TGCGCCAGCAGCTTGGGGACCGGGACAGGGGAAGAAAAACTGTTTTTT. Translated: CASSLGTGTGEEKLFF.